The T cell receptor beta chain under discussion was sequenced for a study of CD8+ T cells in alopecia areata. Overall study context: Tofacitinib lasted 6 to 18 months, then 6 months off drug.

Treatment given: oral pan-JAK inhibitor, 5-10 mg twice daily. Study results and limitations: Tofacitinib significantly lowered scalp clonality and expanded CD8+ clones among the top 100. In blood and scalp, many expanded lesional clones persisted during tofacitinib.

Trimming took 5 bases from V and 9 from J, leaving 11 bases between them. CDR1 DFQATT and CDR2 SNEGSKA come from the germline V gene (reference sequence). The CDR3 runs to 11 residues. This clone was seen only a few times. What it binds is not known. RNA was extracted and reverse transcribed into cDNA as the sequencing template. Using immunoSEQ multiplex PCR, the repertoire was profiled, and TCRdb retains in-frame clones only, with some absent. The top ten hold around 2.8% of the sample, which has roughly 210,000 clones, approximately 45% seen once. The V and J genes are TRBV20-1 and TRBJ2-1, with D tentatively TRBD1 (5 bases). The clonotype comes from a human donor with alopecia areata. The starting material was CD4+ T cells sorted from blood, obtained at roughly week 38, from a patient treated with tofacitinib. This CDR3 is CSAGLGAEQFF. The CDR3 DNA follows: TGCAGTGCTGGGCTTGGGGCTGAGCAGTTCTTC.